This T cell receptor (beta chain) emerged from a study of blood T cell repertoires in COVID-19. As for the study in general: PBMCs, B-cell-depleted T cells, or T cells were the source of the cDNA or gDNA that made up the material.

Researchers sorted participants into cohorts using their self-reported clinical history. Germline values: CDR1 MGHDK, CDR2 SYGVNS. V dropped 4 bases and J dropped 7 bases, with 10 bases sitting between them. The CDR3 length is 12 residues. The table came from immunoSEQ multiplex PCR; TCRdb's copy has only in-frame clones and leaves some out. The sample yields approximately 250,000 clones, roughly 85% seen once. Sequencing was done on a sample of PBMCs or T cells enriched from blood (not recorded which). This TCR was sampled from a woman aged 45-65 years with acute COVID-19. V usage is TRBV25-1 and J usage is TRBJ1-2, with D maybe TRBD1 (5 bases). CDR3: CASSGPRGGYTF. The CDR3 nucleotides are TGTGCCAGCAGTGGTCCTAGGGGTGGCTACACCTTC.